Each of the 32 T cell receptor beta chains below was sequenced from the same sample in a study. TCRdb recomputed calls from the 5' RACE reads with MiXCR, one row per CDR3 protein. Of around 43,000 distinct CDR3 sequences listed, approximately 20% were seen once; the top ten hold approximately 3%. Input material: naive CD4+ T cells sorted from a lymph node. Regarding subset: naive CD4+ T cells, CD4+CD45RA+CD25-. The source of these receptors is a female donor with breast cancer.

This clonotype was counted ten times or more. The rearrangement uses TRBV7-6 and TRBJ2-7, with 7 bases matching TRBD1. The junction had 9 bases not matched to a gene; V was cut back by 5 bases and J by 2 bases. The CDR3 is 15 residues long. Per the germline V gene, CDR1 is SGHVS and CDR2 is FNYEAQ. In DNA form, the CDR3 reads TGTGCCAGCAGCCTCAGGACAGGAATAACCTACGAGCAGTACTTC. Protein sequence: CASSLRTGITYEQYF.

There are many counts of this clonotype. The J gene is TRBJ2-5, the V gene TRBV6-1; possibly TRBD1 for D (7 bases). The CDR3 covers 15 residues. Trimming took 3 bases from V and 0 from J, leaving 11 bases between them. CDR1 is MNHNS, CDR2 SASEGT, per germline. The CDR3 DNA sequence: TGTGCCAGCAGTGAGGCGGGACAGTACCAAGAGACCCAGTACTTC. This gives the protein CASSEAGQYQETQYF.

J is TRBJ2-7 and V is TRBV20-1; D is unresolved. CDR1 and CDR2 from the germline V gene are DFQATT and SNEGSKA (reference sequence). V lost 0 bases, J lost 0 bases, and 12 bases lay in between. The CDR3 loop spans 15 amino acids. CDR3 protein: CSARDQVEISYEQYF. The CDR3 DNA follows: TGCAGTGCTAGAGATCAAGTAGAAATCTCCTACGAGCAGTACTTC.

CDR3 DNA sequence: TGTGCCAGCAGCTCGGCCGCCAATGAGCAGTTCTTC. It specifies CASSSAANEQFF. The V gene is TRBV7-3, the J gene TRBJ2-1; D remains ambiguous. Trimming pared 4 bases from V and 6 bases from J, leaving 7 bases between. The length of the CDR3 is 12 residues. CDR1 SGHTA and CDR2 FQGTGA come from the germline V gene.

The table lists this clonotype with many counts. J is TRBJ2-1 and V is TRBV29-1; TRBD2 matches 8 bases. Trimming removed 6 bases from V and 5 bases from J; junction bases left unmatched: 6. The CDR3 is 13 amino acids. The germline gives CDR1 SQVTM, CDR2 ANQGSEA. DNA for the CDR3: TGCAGCGTCCCGGGACTAGGGGACAATGAGCAGTTCTTC. Translated: CSVPGLGDNEQFF.

The chain has TRBV12-3 or TRBV12-4 and TRBJ2-3, with 9 nucleotides matching TRBD2. Trimming cost V 6 bases and J 14 bases; bases outside gene matches: 9. The CDR3 loop spans 12 amino acids. CDR3 coding DNA: TGTGCCAGCAGCTCATCTAGCGGGATTCTGTATTTT. This gives the protein CASSSSSGILYF.

Of note for this clonotype: A read error may be the cause here, since a much bigger clone is one base away. V gene TRBV20-1 combines with J gene TRBJ2-7, with D possibly matching TRBD1 (6 bases). This CDR3 is built from 12 residues. V gave up 7 bases and J gave up 1 base, with 11 bases separating them. Germline assignment: CDR1 DFQATT and CDR2 SNEGSKA (reference sequence). Here the CDR3 DNA reads TGCAGTGGTACGGGACATTCCTACGAGCAGTACTTC. Protein product: CSGTGHSYEQYF.

The chain uses TRBV7-2 and TRBJ2-5, with TRBD2 as a possible D gene (5 bases). The V end lost 5 bases, the J end lost 2 bases, and 12 bases lay between the germline ends. The V gene's germline CDR1 is SGHTA and CDR2 FQGNSA. CDR3 size: 14 residues. The CDR3: CASSPRVNQETQYF. The CDR3 DNA sequence: TGTGCCAGCAGCCCGCGGGTAAATCAAGAGACCCAGTACTTC.

This clonotype was observed a handful of times. The V call is TRBV18, the J call TRBJ2-7; tentatively, D is TRBD2 (6 bases). Trimming removed 2 bases from V and 7 bases from J, with 15 bases in between. CDR1 KGHSH and CDR2 LQKENI come from the germline V gene. CDR3 size: 14 residues. The CDR3 reads CASSPASGSLEQYF. CDR3 DNA: TGTGCCAGCTCACCAGCATCCGGGAGTTTGGAGCAGTACTTC.

The CDR3, as DNA: TGCAGTGCTGGGGCTAGCGGGAGAGAGAGCTCCTACGAGCAGTACTTC. Its translation: CSAGASGRESSYEQYF. The chain combines TRBV20-1 with TRBJ2-7, with TRBD2 matching 10 bases. The trim removed 5 bases at V and 0 bases at J, leaving 10 bases unmatched. Germline loops: CDR1 DFQATT, CDR2 SNEGSKA (reference sequence). CDR3 length equals 16 residues.

This clonotype was seen ten or more times. CDR3 in amino acids: CASSSPRRGQPQHF. CDR3 sequence (DNA): TGTGCCAGCAGTTCCCCGCGGAGGGGGCAGCCCCAGCATTTT. V is TRBV6-2 or TRBV6-3 and J is TRBJ1-5; a weak D match, TRBD1 (6 bases). Looked up from germline, CDR1 is MNHEY and CDR2 is SVGEGT. There are 14 residues in the CDR3. V lost 4 bases to trimming and J lost 7 bases, with 14 bases between them.

This clonotype is categorized as medium-sized. The CDR3 nucleotides are TGTGCCAGCAGCGGGTATTCGGACGGCGAGCAGTACTTC. This sequence encodes CASSGYSDGEQYF. The chain combines TRBV7-2 with TRBJ2-7, with no clear D. Trimming shortened V by 5 bases and J by 6 bases, and 14 bases separated the two germline ends. Germline CDR1 is SGHTA and CDR2 is FQGNSA. CDR3 length: 13 amino acids.

This clonotype has ten or more counts. The chain couples TRBV20-1 to TRBJ1-1; 8 bases map to TRBD1. Germline V gene sequence: CDR1 DFQATT, CDR2 SNEGSKA (reference sequence). V gave up 6 bases and J gave up 5 bases; unmatched junction bases: 11. The CDR3 spans 14 residues. CDR3 coding DNA: TGCAGTGCACAACAGGGGGTTGCGGGAACTGAAGCTTTCTTT. Translation: CSAQQGVAGTEAFF.

This clonotype was seen repeatedly, ten times or more. The rearrangement uses TRBV5-1 and TRBJ1-1; TRBD1 might be the D (6 bases). V was clipped by 0 bases and J by 1 base, with 10 bases between them. The CDR3 totals 15 residues. CDR1 and CDR2 from the germline V gene are SGHRS and YFSETQ. The CDR3 nucleotides read TGCGCCAGCAGCTTGGTGGGGGCGACGAACACTGAAGCTTTCTTT. Residues: CASSLVGATNTEAFF.

This clonotype turned up a few times. The rearrangement joins TRBV9 to TRBJ2-3; no reliable D call. This CDR3 has 14 amino acids. Deletions cut 1 base from V and 0 bases from J, with 6 bases between. CDR1 SGDLS and CDR2 YYNGEE come from the germline V gene. The CDR3 DNA reads as TGTGCCAGCAGCGTAAATAGGAGCACAGATACGCAGTATTTT. Translating it yields CASSVNRSTDTQYF.

This clonotype was observed at least ten times. The CDR3 is CASSRLQRADYEQYF. In DNA form, the CDR3 reads TGCGCCAGCAGCCGATTACAAAGGGCCGATTACGAGCAGTACTTC. This chain joins TRBV4-1 and TRBJ2-7, with no clear D. Germline CDR1 and CDR2: MGHRA and YSYEKL. The CDR3 runs to 15 residues. The ends were cut back, 4 bases at V and 4 bases at J, with 17 bases in the middle.

This clonotype was counted many times. This chain links TRBV5-1 with TRBJ2-7; tentative D call: TRBD1 (5 bases). The CDR3 is 14 amino acids. Germline V gene lookup returns CDR1 SGHRS and CDR2 YFSETQ. Trimming removed 4 bases from V and 2 bases from J, with 13 bases in between. The CDR3 DNA sequence: TGCGCCAGCAGCCTGACAGCGAACGCCTACGAGCAGTACTTC. This sequence encodes CASSLTANAYEQYF. Full variable domain (outside the CDR3, taken from reference TRBV5-1 and TRBJ2-7): KAGVTQTPRYLIKTRGQQVTLSCSPISGHRSVSWYQQTPGQGLQFLFEYFSETQRNKGNFPGRFSGRQFSNSRSEMNVSTLELGDSALYLCASSLTANAYEQYFGPGTRLTVT.

For this clonotype: Its ends do not fully match the called genes, so a read error is possible. This rearrangement joins TRBV11-2 to TRBJ2-2, with a possible D match to TRBD2 (5 bases). The CDR3 is made up of 12 amino acids. The germline CDR1 and CDR2 sequences are SGHAT and FQNNGV. The CDR3 DNA is TGTGCCAGCAGCGCTCTCCTCGGGGAGCTGTCTTTT. This codes for CASSALLGELSF. The entire variable domain, with the rest obtained from reference TRBV11-2 and TRBJ2-2, is as follows: EAGVAQSPRYKIIEKRQSVAFWCNPISGHATLYWYQQILGQGPKLLIQFQNNGVVDDSQLPKDRFSAERLKGVDSTLKIQPAKLEDSAVYLCASSALLGELSFGEGSRLTVL.

This clonotype was seen at least ten times. V gene TRBV6-5 combines with J gene TRBJ1-3; a possible D gene is TRBD1 (5 bases). The germline V gene has CDR1 MNHEY and CDR2 SVGAGI. CDR3 length: 13 amino acids. The germline V and J ends were trimmed by 8 bases and 2 bases, with 10 bases remaining between them. The CDR3 protein is CASHRIAGNTIYF. The CDR3 nucleotides read TGTGCCAGCCACAGGATTGCTGGAAACACCATATATTTT.

This chain uses TRBV21-1 with TRBJ1-2. TRBV21-1 is listed as a pseudogene. This CDR3 comprises 10 residues. CDR3 protein: CVLTYYGYTF. The CDR3, as DNA: TGTGTCTTGACCTATTATGGCTACACCTTC.

This clonotype was observed a few times. J is TRBJ2-3 and V is TRBV7-2, with 7 bases identical to TRBD2. This CDR3 spans 14 amino acids. Germline lookup yields CDR1 SGHTA and CDR2 FQGNSA. V dropped 4 bases and J dropped 2; count of bases not matched to a gene: 3. The CDR3 is CASSYRDYTDTQYF. DNA for the CDR3: TGTGCCAGCAGCTACCGGGACTACACAGATACGCAGTATTTT.

As to this clonotype: A read error is possible here, since a much larger clone lies one base away. This chain links TRBV5-1 with TRBJ1-1; no definite D call. CDR3 size: 14 residues. Germline V gene sequence: CDR1 SGHRS, CDR2 YFSETQ. CDR3 sequence reads: CASRFDGRNSEAFF. The DNA of the CDR3 is TGCGCCAGCAGGTTTGACGGACGGAACTCTGAAGCTTTCTTT. The whole variable domain, remainder taken from reference TRBV5-1 and TRBJ1-1, is KAGVTQTPRYLIKTRGQQVTLSCSPISGHRSVSWYQQTPGQGLQFLFEYFSETQRNKGNFPGRFSGRQFSNSRSEMNVSTLELGDSALYLCASRFDGRNSEAFFGQGTRLTVV.

This clonotype was seen at least ten times. The chain carries TRBV7-2 and TRBJ2-5, with D maybe TRBD1 (5 bases). Trimming took off 6 bases at V and 5 bases at J, with 10 bases between the two ends. This CDR3 is built from 12 residues. CDR1 is SGHTA and CDR2 is FQGNSA in the germline V gene. CDR3 bases: TGTGCCAGCAGTTTTAGGGGTGAGACCCAGTACTTC. Translating it yields CASSFRGETQYF. Full variable domain (missing parts from reference TRBV7-2 and TRBJ2-5): GAGVSQSPSNKVTEKGKDVELRCDPISGHTALYWYRQSLGQGLEFLIYFQGNSAPDKSGLPSDRFSAERTGGSVSTLTIQRTQQEDSAVYLCASSFRGETQYFGPGTRLLVL.

This clonotype was recorded at least ten times. The rearrangement links TRBV6-5 to TRBJ1-2; D is ambiguous. The V end was cut by 4 bases, the J end by 2 bases, with 11 bases between. The CDR3 sequence is 14 residues long. Germline V lookup: CDR1 MNHEY, CDR2 SVGAGI. CDR3 protein: CASSSLSANYGYTF. Here the CDR3 DNA reads TGTGCCAGCAGTTCCCTGTCCGCAAACTATGGCTACACCTTC.

As for this clonotype: The conserved closing phenylalanine or tryptophan is absent in this CDR3, likely reflecting a read error. The chain uses TRBV29-1 and TRBJ1-6; D unclear. Germline values: CDR1 SQVTM, CDR2 ANQGSEA. The CDR3 has 13 residues. V was clipped by 7 bases and J by 8 bases, with 15 bases between them. The CDR3 DNA follows: TGCAGCGCAAAGCAGGAAAATGATTCACCCCTCCACCTT. Protein sequence: CSAKQENDSPLHL.

This clonotype was detected only a few times. The V call is TRBV6-5, the J call TRBJ1-5; D is perhaps TRBD1 (5 bases). The CDR3 is made up of 15 amino acids. Germline assignment: CDR1 MNHEY and CDR2 SVGAGI. V was cut by 5 bases and J by 7 bases, with 18 bases left in between. The CDR3 protein is CASSPYSGRGQPQHF. The CDR3 region has the DNA TGTGCCAGCAGTCCGTACTCAGGGAGGGGACAGCCCCAGCATTTT.

Many counts were recorded for this clonotype. This sequence joins TRBV5-1 and TRBJ1-1; D might be TRBD1 (6 bases). This CDR3 contains 14 residues. CDR1 is SGHRS and CDR2 is YFSETQ in the germline V gene. Between the trimmed V and J ends, which lost 3 bases and 5 bases, there was a span of 14 bases. The CDR3, as DNA: TGCGCCAGCAGCTATCAGGGGTTACGGACTGAAGCTTTCTTT. Amino acids: CASSYQGLRTEAFF.

The chain is built from TRBV7-8 and TRBJ2-3; D not certain. V was cut by 1 base and J by 5 bases, with 10 bases left in between. The germline V gene encodes CDR1 SGHVS and CDR2 FQNEAQ. This CDR3 has 14 residues. The CDR3 loop is CASSLGRSRDTQYF. CDR3 bases: TGTGCCAGCAGCTTAGGTAGATCGAGAGATACGCAGTATTTT.

This clonotype has only a few counts. J is TRBJ2-2 and V is TRBV7-3; 8 bases are shared with TRBD2. V dropped 5 bases and J dropped 1; count of bases not matched to a gene: 3. The germline CDR1 and CDR2 sequences are SGHTA and FQGTGA. This CDR3 is built from 15 residues. Written as DNA, the CDR3 is TGTGCCAGCAGCCCCACTAGCGGGAACACCGGGGAGCTGTTTTTT. Residues: CASSPTSGNTGELFF. Variable domain in full (rest from reference TRBV7-3 and TRBJ2-2): GAGVSQTPSNKVTEKGKYVELRCDPISGHTALYWYRQSLGQGPEFLIYFQGTGAADDSGLPNDRFFAVRPEGSVSTLKIQRTERGDSAVYLCASSPTSGNTGELFFGEGSRLTVL.

This clonotype showed up just a few times. The chain joins TRBV6-1 to TRBJ2-2; TRBD2 agrees at 15 bases. CDR1 is MNHNS and CDR2 is SASEGT in the germline V gene. This CDR3 is built from 15 residues. The trim removed 7 bases at V and 7 bases at J, leaving 4 bases unmatched. The CDR3 here is CASTPGLAGGGELFF. The CDR3 DNA is TGTGCCAGCACCCCGGGACTAGCGGGGGGCGGGGAGCTGTTTTTT.

This clonotype has a handful of counts. This CDR3 fails to terminate in the conserved phenylalanine or tryptophan, so it likely reflects a read error. The V call is TRBV7-9, the J call TRBJ2-5; D could derive from TRBD1 or TRBD2 (5 bases each). There are 18 residues in the CDR3. Germline V lookup: CDR1 SEHNR, CDR2 FQNEAQ (reference sequence). With 4 bases removed from V and 4 bases from J, the gap between germline ends came to 25 bases. CDR3 in amino acids: CASSSEASGTPRGETQYC. The DNA for the CDR3 is TGTGCCAGCAGCTCTGAAGCATCCGGGACGCCGAGGGGAGAGACCCAGTACTGC.

The sample holds many counts of this clonotype. The V call is TRBV28, the J call TRBJ2-2, with D possibly called TRBD1 or TRBD2 (6 bases each). There are 14 residues in the CDR3. Germline CDR1 MDHEN, CDR2 SYDVKM. V shed 5 bases and J shed 7 bases, with 14 bases lying between them. The CDR3 DNA reads TGTGCCAGCAGTCACTCAGGGGAGGACGGGGAGCTGTTTTTT. It yields the protein CASSHSGEDGELFF.